The clone carrying this T cell receptor beta chain was seen only once. Germline CDR1 SEHNR, CDR2 FQNEAQ (reference sequence). The V and J ends lost 5 bases and 2 bases, in that order; junction bases with no gene match: 8. CDR3 length equals 15 residues. Every patient provided from 1 to 8 samples, collected pretreatment and on-treatment. The data belong to a study of PD-L1 blockade in urothelial cancer. Study-level information: Beginning in about 2014, patients received atezolizumab, given as 1,200 mg intravenously every 3 weeks. Patients' histories included 0 to 3 prior chemotherapy regimens.

Method: immunoSEQ multiplex PCR; TCRdb's copy keeps in-frame clones and lacks some. Here the sample spans approximately 100,000 clones, around 82% being singletons. The rearrangement joins TRBV7-9 to TRBJ1-2; TRBD1 agrees at 7 bases. The source of this sequence is a man aged 45-65 years with urothelial cancer. The input for sequencing was PBMCs, taken around atezolizumab (anti-PD-L1) treatment. DNA for the CDR3: TGTGCCAGCAGCAAGGCCGACAGGGCGAACTATGGCTACACCTTC. It is translated as CASSKADRANYGYTF.